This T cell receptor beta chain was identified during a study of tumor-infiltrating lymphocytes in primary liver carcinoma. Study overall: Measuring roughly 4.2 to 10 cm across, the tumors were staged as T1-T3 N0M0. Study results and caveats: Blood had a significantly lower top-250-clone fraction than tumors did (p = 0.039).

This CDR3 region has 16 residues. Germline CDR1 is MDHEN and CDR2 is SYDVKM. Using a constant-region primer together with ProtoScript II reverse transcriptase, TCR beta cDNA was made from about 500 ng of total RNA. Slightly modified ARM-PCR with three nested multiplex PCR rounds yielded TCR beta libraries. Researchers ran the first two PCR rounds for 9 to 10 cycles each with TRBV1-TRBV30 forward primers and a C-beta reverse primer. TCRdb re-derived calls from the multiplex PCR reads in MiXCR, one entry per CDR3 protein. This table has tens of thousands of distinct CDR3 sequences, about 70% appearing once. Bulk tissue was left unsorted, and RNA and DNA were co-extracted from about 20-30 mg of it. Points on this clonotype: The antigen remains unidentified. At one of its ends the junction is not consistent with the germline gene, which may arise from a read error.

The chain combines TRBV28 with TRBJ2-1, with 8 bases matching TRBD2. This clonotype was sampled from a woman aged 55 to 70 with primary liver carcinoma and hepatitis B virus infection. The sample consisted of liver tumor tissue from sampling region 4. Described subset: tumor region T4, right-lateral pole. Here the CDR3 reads CAGSSTSGLVGNEQFF. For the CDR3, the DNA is TGTGCCGGCAGTTCGACTTCGGGACTAGTGGGCAATGAGCAGTTCTTT. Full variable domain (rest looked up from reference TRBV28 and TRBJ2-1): DVKVTQSSRYLVKRTGEKVFLECVQDMDHENMFWYRQDPGLGLRLIYFSYDVKMKEKGDIPEGYSVSREKKERFSLILESASTNQTSMYLCAGSSTSGLVGNEQFFGPGTRLTVL.